This is a list of T cell receptor beta chains from one sample in a study of early stage breast cancer tumors. The data were produced by immunoSEQ multiplex PCR, yet TCRdb's version contains in-frame clones alone and is incomplete. The table includes 27,000 or so clones, almost 85% detected once. What was sequenced was blood. The receptors derive from a person aged 45-60 years with breast cancer. Both conserved end residues are part of each CDR3. Each record gives: D gene, J gene, V gene, clone size, CDR3 protein, CDR3 DNA. The D gene is left open where the match is weak. Clone size appears in some rows only: once, few, many, or a class for an expanded clone.

>-|TRBJ1-4|TRBV7-2|-
CASSFRSNEKLFF
TGTGCCAGCAGCTTCAGGAGTAATGAAAAACTGTTTTTT
>-|TRBJ1-1|TRBV5-1|-
CASSLESSLMGLTFF
TGCGCCAGCAGCTTGGAGAGTAGCCTCATGGGATTGACTTTCTTT
>TRBD1|TRBJ2-7|TRBV5-5|-
CASSFGQGSEQYF
TGTGCCAGCAGCTTCGGACAGGGCTCCGAGCAGTACTTC
>TRBD1|TRBJ1-4|TRBV9|-
CASGDEQGTSANEKLFF
TGTGCCAGCGGGGACGAACAGGGGACTTCAGCTAATGAAAAACTGTTTTTT
>TRBD1|TRBJ2-3|TRBV5-1|-
CASANLPGQGESTDTQYF
TGCGCCAGCGCTAACCTTCCGGGACAGGGGGAAAGCACAGATACGCAGTATTTT
>-|TRBJ2-1|TRBV2|-
CASTDPGDEQFF
TGTGCCAGCACGGACCCCGGGGATGAGCAGTTCTTC
>-|TRBJ2-5|TRBV2|-
CASSPPPATQYF
TGTGCCAGCAGTCCCCCGCCGGCGACCCAGTACTTC
>-|TRBJ2-5|TRBV15|once
CATSRDYREETQYF
TGTGCCACCAGCAGGGACTACAGGGAAGAGACCCAGTACTTC
>TRBD2|TRBJ2-2|TRBV19|-
CASSMFLAVNTGELFF
TGTGCCAGTAGTATGTTTCTAGCGGTGAACACCGGGGAGCTGTTTTTT
>-|TRBJ2-1|TRBV29-1|-
CSVGGGLGNEQFF
TGCAGCGTTGGTGGGGGTTTGGGAAATGAGCAGTTCTTC
>-|TRBJ2-7|TRBV7-3|-
CASSPGPGPYEQYF
TGTGCCAGCAGCCCCGGCCCGGGCCCATACGAGCAGTACTTC
>-|TRBJ2-2|TRBV7-2|few
CASSLYLKNTGELFF
TGTGCCAGCAGCTTGTACCTTAAGAACACCGGGGAGCTGTTTTTT
>-|TRBJ2-3|TRBV7-2|-
CASSYSSDPRQYF
TGTGCCAGCAGCTACAGTAGCGATCCTAGGCAGTATTTT
>TRBD1|TRBJ2-3|TRBV28|once
CASRPDRGAQYF
TGTGCCAGCAGGCCGGACAGGGGTGCGCAGTATTTT
>-|TRBJ1-1|TRBV6-1|-
CASSRLVEAFF
TGTGCCAGCAGCCGATTGGTAGAAGCTTTCTTT
>TRBD2|TRBJ2-3|TRBV18|-
CASSLSSGGARDTQYF
TGTGCCAGCTCTCTCTCTAGCGGGGGGGCCCGAGATACGCAGTATTTT
>-|TRBJ2-3|TRBV9|-
CASSPPSVGDTQYF
TGTGCCAGCAGCCCCCCGTCAGTCGGAGATACGCAGTATTTT
>-|TRBJ2-3|TRBV7-7|-
CASSLSELTDTQYF
TGTGCCAGCAGCCTTAGCGAGCTCACAGATACGCAGTATTTT
>-|TRBJ1-2|TRBV9|-
CASSVVEGGYTF
TGTGCCAGCAGCGTAGTGGAGGGTGGCTACACCTTC
>-|TRBJ2-2|TRBV5-6|once
CASSSLGPILAGELFF
TGTGCCAGCAGCTCCCTCGGCCCAATACTTGCCGGGGAGCTGTTTTTT
>-|TRBJ2-7|TRBV5-4|-
CASSPRQGEQYF
TGTGCCAGCAGTCCGAGGCAGGGCGAGCAGTACTTC
>-|TRBJ1-1|TRBV28|-
CAMSRGREAFF
TGTGCCATGAGCAGGGGAAGGGAAGCTTTCTTT
>TRBD1|TRBJ1-4|TRBV5-4|large
CATSFNRGLNEKLFF
TGTGCCACATCATTTAACAGGGGGCTCAATGAAAAACTGTTTTTT
>TRBD1|TRBJ1-1|TRBV19|-
CASSIPAGQNDEAFF
TGTGCCAGTAGTATTCCGGCGGGACAGAACGATGAAGCTTTCTTT
>-|TRBJ1-6|TRBV6-1|-
CASSAEVRQGGNSPLHF
TGTGCCAGCAGTGCCGAGGTCCGGCAGGGAGGGAATTCACCCCTCCACTTT
>TRBD2|TRBJ2-5|TRBV7-8|-
CASSPSGGTLGRETQYF
TGTGCCAGCAGCCCCTCGGGAGGGACTCTTGGACGAGAGACCCAGTACTTC
>-|TRBJ2-7|TRBV4-1|-
CASSPRDGGASYEQYF
TGCGCCAGCAGCCCCCGGGATGGAGGGGCAAGCTACGAGCAGTACTTC
>-|TRBJ2-5|TRBV7-2|-
CASSLRPLETQYF
TGTGCCAGCAGCCTCCGGCCTTTGGAGACCCAGTACTTC
>-|TRBJ1-1|TRBV28|-
CASSPPTPNTEAFF
TGTGCCAGCAGTCCCCCGACCCCGAACACTGAAGCTTTCTTT
>-|TRBJ1-2|TRBV19|-
CASRSGGVSNYGYTF
TGTGCCAGTCGTTCAGGTGGCGTCTCTAACTATGGCTACACCTTC
>TRBD1|TRBJ1-5|TRBV5-6|-
CASSLAGQANQPQHF
TGTGCCAGCAGCTTGGCGGGACAGGCCAATCAGCCCCAGCATTTT
>TRBD1|TRBJ1-4|TRBV18|-
CASSPQGQLNEKLFF
TGTGCCAGCTCACCACAGGGACAGCTTAATGAAAAACTGTTTTTT
>TRBD1|TRBJ2-6|TRBV30|-
CAWSVDLTGTSSGANVLTF
TGTGCCTGGAGTGTAGATCTGACAGGGACGAGCTCTGGGGCCAACGTCCTGACTTTC
>-|TRBJ1-1|TRBV4-1|few
CASSQVLVGHTEAFF
TGCGCCAGCAGCCAAGTGCTTGTGGGTCACACTGAAGCTTTCTTT
>-|TRBJ2-5|TRBV4-1|-
CASSGVPGQGETQYF
TGCGCCAGCAGCGGTGTCCCGGGTCAGGGAGAGACCCAGTACTTC
>TRBD1|TRBJ1-2|TRBV7-9|once
CASSTTGTYGYTF
TGTGCCAGCAGCACGACAGGGACCTATGGCTACACCTTC
>TRBD1|TRBJ1-5|TRBV5-1|few
CASSRTGDQPQHF
TGCGCCAGCAGCCGGACAGGGGATCAGCCCCAGCATTTT
>TRBD2|TRBJ2-3|TRBV12-5|-
CASAVTSSVPDTQYF
TGTGCTAGTGCCGTGACTAGCTCGGTTCCAGATACGCAGTATTTT
>TRBD1|TRBJ2-3|TRBV10-1|-
CASSESAGTGGADTQYF
TGCGCCAGCAGTGAGTCGGCTGGGACAGGGGGCGCAGATACGCAGTATTTT
>-|TRBJ1-1|TRBV18|-
CASSPVSGQTNTEAFF
TGTGCCAGCTCACCAGTTTCGGGGCAGACGAACACTGAAGCTTTCTTT
>-|TRBJ1-6|TRBV7-9|-
CASSLDTGPPLHF
TGTGCCAGCAGCTTAGATACAGGACCACCCCTCCACTTT
>-|TRBJ1-1|TRBV4-2|-
CASSQEVGRMNTEAFF
TGTGCCAGCAGCCAAGAGGTGGGCCGGATGAACACTGAAGCTTTCTTT
>TRBD1|TRBJ1-2|TRBV2|-
CASSRSITGGGYTF
TGTGCCAGCAGTCGGTCGATTACAGGGGGCGGCTACACCTTC
>-|TRBJ2-5|TRBV29-1|-
CSVSAHTGETQYF
TGCAGCGTTTCCGCCCATACGGGAGAGACCCAGTACTTC
>-|TRBJ1-1|TRBV5-1|-
CASSSSTSEDTEAFF
TGCGCCAGCAGCTCGTCAACCTCGGAGGACACTGAAGCTTTCTTT
>TRBD2|TRBJ2-1|TRBV7-6|-
CASSLSAGSGGEQFF
TGTGCCAGCAGCTTATCTGCGGGGTCGGGGGGTGAGCAGTTCTTC
>TRBD2|TRBJ2-2|TRBV7-3|-
CASSSLAGGPEVTGELFF
TGTGCCAGCAGCTCACTAGCGGGAGGGCCTGAGGTCACCGGGGAGCTGTTTTTT
>-|TRBJ1-4|TRBV6-5|-
CASSLSPATNEKLFF
TGTGCCAGCAGTTTATCACCTGCAACTAATGAAAAACTGTTTTTT
>TRBD2|TRBJ2-2|TRBV5-4|-
CASSSGTRRSSGELFF
TGTGCCAGCAGCTCCGGGACTAGGAGATCCTCCGGGGAGCTGTTTTTT
>-|TRBJ2-1|TRBV7-2|few
CASSPHLGGSSYNEQFF
TGTGCCAGCAGCCCCCATCTGGGCGGCAGCTCCTACAATGAGCAGTTCTTC
>TRBD2|TRBJ2-1|TRBV6-4|-
CASSARLAAYNEQFF
TGTGCCAGCAGTGCCCGACTAGCGGCATACAATGAGCAGTTCTTC
>-|TRBJ2-7|TRBV10-3|-
CAISELPDSYEQYF
TGTGCCATCAGTGAACTGCCGGACTCCTACGAGCAGTACTTC
>TRBD2|TRBJ2-3|TRBV9|-
CASSPILAGGRTQYF
TGTGCCAGCAGCCCGATCTTAGCGGGAGGTCGTACGCAGTATTTT
>TRBD2|TRBJ2-1|TRBV4-3|-
CASSQVGGSSSYNEQFF
TGCGCCAGCAGCCAAGTGGGCGGGAGTTCTTCCTACAATGAGCAGTTCTTC
>-|TRBJ1-5|TRBV29-1|once
CSATTANQPQHF
TGCAGCGCGACTACGGCCAATCAGCCCCAGCATTTT
>TRBD1|TRBJ1-6|TRBV9|-
CASSIRDSSSPLHF
TGTGCCAGCAGCATACGGGACAGCTCGTCACCCCTCCACTTT
>-|TRBJ2-3|TRBV7-6|-
CASSPSGPGDTQYF
TGTGCCAGCAGCCCAAGCGGTCCCGGAGATACGCAGTATTTT
>TRBD1|TRBJ2-7|TRBV4-3|-
CASSRNRGSSYEQYF
TGCGCCAGCAGCCGGAACAGGGGGTCTTCCTACGAGCAGTACTTC
>-|TRBJ1-5|TRBV5-1|-
CASSLVVAHNQPQHF
TGCGCCAGCAGCTTGGTAGTGGCGCACAATCAGCCCCAGCATTTT